Here is one T cell receptor (beta chain) with its context. What it recognizes is unknown. The CDR3 runs 19 residues. Germline loops: CDR1 SEHNR, CDR2 FQNEAQ (reference sequence). J was trimmed by 0 bases and V by 5 bases; bases with no gene match: 16. The entry originates in a study of PD-1 blockade in classical Hodgkin lymphoma. Study background: On a schedule of every 2 weeks, patients received nivolumab 3 mg/kg intravenously.

Sequencing was performed with immunoSEQ multiplex PCR; in TCRdb, only in-frame clones are kept and a portion is missing. The sample has fewer than 100,000 clones; roughly 90% are singletons. All the patients suffered relapse after autologous stem cell transplantation, and brentuximab vedotin exposure differed. Findings and limits, study-wide: The study found that TCR diversity rose significantly by C4D1 in CD4+ but not CD8+ cells.

The chain has TRBV7-9 and TRBJ2-4, with 7 positions matching TRBD1. The sequence came from a human donor with classical Hodgkin lymphoma. Sequenced here: peripheral blood mononuclear cells (PBMCs), sampled at baseline. The CDR3 region is CASSPLGDSQVLAKNIQYF. The CDR3 nucleotides read TGTGCCAGCAGCCCCTTAGGGGACAGTCAAGTATTAGCCAAAAACATTCAGTACTTC.